These 22 T cell receptor beta chains were sequenced from one sample in a study of blood T cells in healthy people across ages (dated by TCRdb to between 2014 and 2017). Library creation used 5' RACE. The run used an Illumina HiSeq 2500. A second PCR of roughly 7 to 11 cycles was performed with a sample-barcoded 5' primer and a J-beta primer mix. The public reads were run again by TCRdb, first through fastp at Q25 and then through MiXCR, and only productive beta chains were kept. For every CDR3 protein sequence, its rows merge into one entry that carries the most common genes and DNA. The sample table holds 650,000 or so distinct CDR3 sequences, of which roughly half were seen once. The top ten clones comprise less than 15% of the sample. The sequencing input was blood. These receptor sequences come from a woman at least 80 years old in good health.

This clonotype was recorded many times. The V and J genes are TRBV7-7 and TRBJ2-1; D remains unclear. V gave up 4 bases and J gave up 2 bases, with 12 bases separating them. The CDR3 covers 15 residues. Germline V gives CDR1 SSHAT, CDR2 FNYEAQ (reference sequence). The CDR3 is CASSYSAATYNEQFF. In DNA form, the CDR3 reads TGTGCCAGCAGCTACTCAGCAGCGACCTACAATGAGCAGTTCTTC.

The genes are TRBV12-3 or TRBV12-4 and TRBJ2-3; no clear D. This CDR3 region has 14 residues. V dropped 3 bases and J dropped 6 bases, with 13 bases sitting between them. The CDR3 sequence is CASSFYVGLDTQYF. The CDR3 DNA is TGTGCCAGCAGTTTCTATGTGGGGTTGGATACGCAGTATTTT.

This clonotype occurred many times. V is TRBV14 and J is TRBJ2-7; D ambiguous. The CDR3 totals 11 residues. The germline gives CDR1 SGHDN, CDR2 FVKESK. Between the trimmed V and J ends, which lost 3 bases and 6 bases, there was a span of 6 bases. DNA of the CDR3: TGTGCCAGCAGCCATTCCGGCGAGCAGTACTTC. Amino acids: CASSHSGEQYF.

The table lists this clonotype with a few counts. A read error is possible here, since a much larger clone lies one base away. The chain links TRBV7-8 to TRBJ2-7; tentative D call: TRBD2 (6 bases). The CDR3 sequence is 16 residues long. V lost 3 bases to trimming and J lost 7 bases, with 22 bases between them. Germline V gene sequence: CDR1 SGHVS, CDR2 FQNEAQ. The CDR3 spells CASSFNPGTSYNEQYF. The CDR3 DNA follows: TGTGCCAGCAGCTTCAATCCAGGGACTTCCTACAATGAGCAGTACTTC.

This clonotype was recorded a few times. The chain employs TRBV12-3 or TRBV12-4 and TRBJ2-5; no reliable D call. Trimming removed 4 bases from V and 1 base from J, with 7 bases in between. The CDR3 sequence is 13 residues long. The CDR3 is CASSWSAQETQYF. The DNA for the CDR3 is TGTGCCAGCAGTTGGTCAGCCCAAGAGACCCAGTACTTC.

This chain connects TRBV7-9 to TRBJ2-4; 8 bases align to TRBD1. The closer fit of TRBJ2-5 to the DNA end suggests the J call may be wrong. This CDR3 has 16 residues. CDR1 SEHNR and CDR2 FQNEAQ come from the germline V gene (reference sequence). CDR3 region: CASSLSGRGLQETQYF. As DNA, the CDR3 is TGTGCCAGCAGCTTATCCGGCAGGGGGCTTCAAGAGACCCAGTACTTC.

This clonotype was counted at least ten times. This rearrangement joins TRBV15 to TRBJ2-2; D gene ambiguous. The CDR3 length is 15 residues. The ends were cut back, 0 bases at V and 6 bases at J, with 11 bases in the middle. Per germline, CDR1 LNHNV and CDR2 YYDKDF (reference sequence). DNA for the CDR3: TGTGCCACCAGCAGAGAAGGGCAGACTTCCGGGGAGCTGTTTTTT. Amino acids: CATSREGQTSGELFF.

Remarks on this clonotype: This sequence may be a read error, since a much larger clone differs from it by one base. This rearrangement joins TRBV29-1 to TRBJ2-7; 11 bases align to TRBD2. Germline values: CDR1 SQVTM, CDR2 ANQGSEA. The junction had 12 bases not matched to a gene; V was cut back by 1 base and J by 7 bases. This CDR3 is built from 16 residues. DNA for the CDR3: TGCAGCGTTGAAGGACTAGCGGGAAGATCGTCCAATGAGCAGTACTTC. Encoded protein: CSVEGLAGRSSNEQYF.

The chain joins TRBV2 to TRBJ2-5; no clear D. The V end lost 7 bases, the J end lost 7 bases, and 22 bases lay between the germline ends. Germline V gene sequence: CDR1 SNHLY, CDR2 FYNNEI. The CDR3 is 15 amino acids. The CDR3 DNA follows: TGTGCCAGCATGCCGAACTCGGTCTCCGTCGCGACCCAGTACTTC. Translating gives CASMPNSVSVATQYF.

This rearrangement joins TRBV7-2 to TRBJ2-3; TRBD2 matches at 10 bases. V was clipped by 5 bases and J by 5 bases; unmatched bases: 4. The CDR3 has 14 residues. CDR1 is SGHTA, CDR2 FQGNSA, per germline. CDR3 DNA: TGTGCCAGCAGCAGCGGGGGGGTAGAAGATACGCAGTATTTT. This sequence encodes CASSSGGVEDTQYF.

The V call is TRBV5-1, the J call TRBJ1-1, with D unclear. Trimming shortened V by 0 bases and J by 1 base, and 10 bases separated the two germline ends. CDR3 size: 15 residues. Germline V gives CDR1 SGHRS, CDR2 YFSETQ. The CDR3 sequence: CASSLEASSNTEAFF. CDR3 nucleotide sequence: TGCGCCAGCAGCTTGGAGGCCAGCTCGAACACTGAAGCTTTCTTT.

The V and J genes are TRBV25-1 and TRBJ2-7, with 11 nucleotides matching TRBD1. The CDR3 length is 13 residues. The V gene end was trimmed by 8 bases and the J gene end by 6 bases; junction bases not matched to a gene: 6. CDR1 MGHDK and CDR2 SYGVNS come from the germline V gene. Here the CDR3 reads CASGTGGKREQYF. The CDR3, as DNA: TGTGCCAGCGGGACAGGGGGAAAACGCGAGCAGTACTTC.

The J gene is TRBJ1-5, the V gene TRBV12-3 or TRBV12-4, with TRBD1 matching 10 bases. The CDR3 is 18 residues long. Germline trimming cut 5 bases from V and 2 bases from J; bases unmatched to any gene: 12. CDR3 in amino acids: CASSPGQGGFGGNQPQHF. In DNA form, the CDR3 reads TGTGCCAGCAGTCCTGGACAGGGGGGGTTTGGTGGCAATCAGCCCCAGCATTTT.

This clonotype was seen ten or more times. The V gene is TRBV20-1, the J gene TRBJ2-5; D gene uncertain. With 3 bases removed from V and 5 bases from J, the gap between germline ends came to 13 bases. Germline V CDR1 and CDR2: DFQATT, SNEGSKA (reference sequence). The CDR3 is 13 residues long. CDR3 sequence (DNA): TGCAGTGCTAGTCGTCTGACACGGGAGACCCAGTACTTC. Amino acid sequence: CSASRLTRETQYF.

The chain links TRBV6-6 to TRBJ2-5; D is ambiguous. Trimming cost V 4 bases and J 2 bases, with 5 bases left between them. The germline gives CDR1 MNHNY, CDR2 SVGAGI (reference sequence). CDR3 size: 12 residues. CDR3 sequence (DNA): TGTGCCAGCAGTTGGTCTCAAGAGACCCAGTACTTC. Translated: CASSWSQETQYF.

This sequence joins TRBV2 and TRBJ1-2; the D gene is possibly TRBD1 (6 bases). Germline CDR1 is SNHLY and CDR2 is FYNNEI. This CDR3 is 14 amino acids long. V lost 6 bases and J lost 4, with 15 bases in between. The CDR3 sequence: CASSAEGGGYGYTF. As DNA, the CDR3 is TGTGCCAGCAGCGCTGAGGGGGGGGGCTATGGCTACACCTTC.

A remark on this clonotype: Possible read error: a much larger clone is one base away. V and J are TRBV7-9 and TRBJ2-1; D not certain. The last part of the DNA fits TRBJ2-7 better; the J call may be wrong. This CDR3 region has 16 residues. Looked up from germline, CDR1 is SEHNR and CDR2 is FQNEAQ (reference sequence). The CDR3 DNA is TGTGCCAGCAGCCCACGACTTGGAGTGGCGGCCAATGAGCAGTACTTC. Translation gives CASSPRLGVAANEQYF.

This clonotype has more than one count but fewer than ten. The chain has TRBV7-2 and TRBJ1-2, with a tentative D call TRBD1 (6 bases). The germline CDR1 and CDR2 sequences are SGHTA and FQGNSA. The CDR3 sequence is 17 residues long. The germline V and J ends were trimmed by 5 bases and 8 bases, with 27 bases remaining between them. CDR3: CASSLLTLTGGGSGYTF. DNA of the CDR3: TGTGCCAGCAGCCTCTTAACCTTGACAGGTGGAGGCTCCGGCTACACCTTC.

This clonotype was recorded at least ten times. V gene TRBV7-9 combines with J gene TRBJ1-4, with 7 positions matching TRBD1. With V trimmed by 3 bases and J by 8 bases, 6 bases remained unmatched. The CDR3 consists of 14 residues. The germline V gene has CDR1 SEHNR and CDR2 FQNEAQ (reference sequence). Here the CDR3 DNA reads TGTGCCAGCAGCTTGACAGGGCAGAGGGAAAAACTGTTTTTT. Translation gives CASSLTGQREKLFF.

In this sample, this clonotype turned up many times. This chain connects TRBV7-2 to TRBJ1-4; tentatively, D is TRBD1 (6 bases). Trimming cost V 5 bases and J 3 bases, with 13 bases left between them. Germline CDR1 SGHTA, CDR2 FQGNSA. The CDR3 sequence is 15 residues long. The DNA of the CDR3 is TGTGCCAGCAGCCTCCACAGGGTTCCTAATGAAAAACTGTTTTTT. This gives the protein CASSLHRVPNEKLFF.

This clonotype was seen repeatedly, ten times or more. The chain employs TRBV12-3 or TRBV12-4 and TRBJ2-4; D is uncertain. The CDR3 is made up of 14 amino acids. The V end was cut by 3 bases, the J end by 7 bases, with 13 bases between. The CDR3 loop is CASSLGFLGNIQYF. CDR3 bases: TGTGCCAGCAGTTTGGGATTCCTAGGGAACATTCAGTACTTC.

J is TRBJ2-1 and V is TRBV6-2 or TRBV6-3; TRBD2 is a possible D gene (6 bases). V was clipped by 6 bases and J by 7 bases, with 16 bases between them. This CDR3 has 14 residues. Germline CDR1 and CDR2: MNHEY and SVGEGT. CDR3 sequence: CASSPGTPVNEQFF. DNA of the CDR3: TGTGCCAGCAGCCCCGGGACTCCCGTTAATGAGCAGTTCTTC.